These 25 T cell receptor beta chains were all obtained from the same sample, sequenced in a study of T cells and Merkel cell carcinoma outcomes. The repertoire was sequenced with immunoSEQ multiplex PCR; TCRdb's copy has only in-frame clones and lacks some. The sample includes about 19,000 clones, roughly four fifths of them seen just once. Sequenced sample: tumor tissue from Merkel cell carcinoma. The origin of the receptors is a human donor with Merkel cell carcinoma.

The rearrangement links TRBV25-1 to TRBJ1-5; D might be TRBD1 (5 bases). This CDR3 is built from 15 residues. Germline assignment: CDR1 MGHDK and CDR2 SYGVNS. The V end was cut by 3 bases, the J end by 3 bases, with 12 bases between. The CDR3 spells CASSERRQNNQPQHF. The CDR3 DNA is TGTGCCAGCAGTGAGAGGAGACAGAACAATCAGCCCCAGCATTTT.

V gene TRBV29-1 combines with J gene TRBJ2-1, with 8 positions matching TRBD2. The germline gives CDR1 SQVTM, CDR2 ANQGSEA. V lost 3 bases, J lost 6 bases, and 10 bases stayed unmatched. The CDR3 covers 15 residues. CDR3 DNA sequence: TGCAGCGTTGAGTTAGGGACTAGGGGGTTCAATGAGCAGTTCTTC. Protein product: CSVELGTRGFNEQFF.

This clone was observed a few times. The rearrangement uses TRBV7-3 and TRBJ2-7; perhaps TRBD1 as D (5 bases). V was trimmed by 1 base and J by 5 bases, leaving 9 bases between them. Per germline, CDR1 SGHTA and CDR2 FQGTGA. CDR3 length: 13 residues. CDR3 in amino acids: CASSLNQGHEQYF. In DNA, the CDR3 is TGTGCCAGCAGCTTAAACCAGGGCCACGAGCAGTACTTC. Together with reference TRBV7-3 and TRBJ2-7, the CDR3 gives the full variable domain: GAGVSQTPSNKVTEKGKYVELRCDPISGHTALYWYRQSLGQGPEFLIYFQGTGAADDSGLPNDRFFAVRPEGSVSTLKIQRTERGDSAVYLCASSLNQGHEQYFGPGTRLTVT.

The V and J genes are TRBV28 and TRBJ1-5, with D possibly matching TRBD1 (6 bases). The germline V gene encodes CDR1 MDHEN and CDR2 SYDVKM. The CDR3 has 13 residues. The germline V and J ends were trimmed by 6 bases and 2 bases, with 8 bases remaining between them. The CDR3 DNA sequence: TGTGCCAGCAGGTGGACAGGCAATCAGCCCCAGCATTTT. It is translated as CASRWTGNQPQHF.

As DNA, the CDR3 is TGTGCCAGCAGCTTAGTCGGCGGGTTCGGAGAGACCCAGTACTTC. It specifies CASSLVGGFGETQYF. This chain uses TRBV7-2 with TRBJ2-5; possibly TRBD2 for D (5 bases). Germline assignment: CDR1 SGHTA and CDR2 FQGNSA. This CDR3 is 15 amino acids long. The germline V and J ends were trimmed by 1 base and 4 bases, with 13 bases remaining between them.

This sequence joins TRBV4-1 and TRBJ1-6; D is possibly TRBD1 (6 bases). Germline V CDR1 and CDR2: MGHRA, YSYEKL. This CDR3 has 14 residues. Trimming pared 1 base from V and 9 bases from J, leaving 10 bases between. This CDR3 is CASSQVGGGSPLHF. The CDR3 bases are TGCGCCAGCAGCCAAGTTGGGGGCGGTTCACCCCTCCACTTT.

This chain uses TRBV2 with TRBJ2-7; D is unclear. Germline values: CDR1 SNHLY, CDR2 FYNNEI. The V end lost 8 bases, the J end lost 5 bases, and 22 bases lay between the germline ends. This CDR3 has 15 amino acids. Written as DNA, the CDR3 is TGTGCCAGCCGTCCCAGGTACCCGATACTCCACGAGCAGTACTTC. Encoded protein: CASRPRYPILHEQYF.

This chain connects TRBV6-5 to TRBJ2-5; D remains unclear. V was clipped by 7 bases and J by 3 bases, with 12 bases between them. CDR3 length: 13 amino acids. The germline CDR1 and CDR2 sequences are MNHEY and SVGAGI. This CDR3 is CASNGDGEETQYF. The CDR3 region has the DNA TGTGCCAGCAACGGCGATGGGGAAGAGACCCAGTACTTC.

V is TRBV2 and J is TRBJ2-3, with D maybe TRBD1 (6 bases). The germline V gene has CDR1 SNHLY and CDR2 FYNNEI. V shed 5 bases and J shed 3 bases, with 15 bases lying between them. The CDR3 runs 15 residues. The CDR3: CASSTGTRGTDTQYF. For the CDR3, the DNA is TGTGCCAGCAGTACCGGGACAAGAGGGACAGATACGCAGTATTTT.

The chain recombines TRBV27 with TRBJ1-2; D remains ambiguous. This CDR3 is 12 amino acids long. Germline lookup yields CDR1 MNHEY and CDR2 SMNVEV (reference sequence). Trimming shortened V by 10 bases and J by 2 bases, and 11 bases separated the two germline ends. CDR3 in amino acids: CATLTANYGYTF. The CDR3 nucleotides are TGTGCCACCCTGACGGCGAACTATGGCTACACCTTC.

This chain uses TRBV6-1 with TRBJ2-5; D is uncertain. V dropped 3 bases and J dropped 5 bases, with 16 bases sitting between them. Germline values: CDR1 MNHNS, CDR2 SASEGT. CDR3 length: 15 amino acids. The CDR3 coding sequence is TGTGCCAGCAGTGATTGGGATCGAGTGTCGGAGACCCAGTACTTC. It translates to CASSDWDRVSETQYF.

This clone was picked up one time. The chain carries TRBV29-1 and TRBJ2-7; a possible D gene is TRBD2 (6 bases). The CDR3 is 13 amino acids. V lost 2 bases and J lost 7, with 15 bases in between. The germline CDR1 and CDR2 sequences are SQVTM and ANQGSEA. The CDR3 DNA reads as TGCAGCGTTGAAAGGGAGGCCGGTGGAGAGCAGTACTTC. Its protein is CSVEREAGGEQYF.

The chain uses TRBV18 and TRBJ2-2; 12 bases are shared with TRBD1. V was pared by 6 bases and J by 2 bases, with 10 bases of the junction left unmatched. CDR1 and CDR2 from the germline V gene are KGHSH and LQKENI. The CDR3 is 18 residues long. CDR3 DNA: TGTGCCAGCTCCCCCCCGGGACAGGGGGCCCGAAACACCGGGGAGCTGTTTTTT. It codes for CASSPPGQGARNTGELFF. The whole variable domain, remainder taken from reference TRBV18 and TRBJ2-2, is NAGVMQNPRHLVRRRGQEARLRCSPMKGHSHVYWYRQLPEEGLKFMVYLQKENIIDESGMPKERFSAEFPKEGPSILRIQQVVRGDSAAYFCASSPPGQGARNTGELFFGEGSRLTVL.

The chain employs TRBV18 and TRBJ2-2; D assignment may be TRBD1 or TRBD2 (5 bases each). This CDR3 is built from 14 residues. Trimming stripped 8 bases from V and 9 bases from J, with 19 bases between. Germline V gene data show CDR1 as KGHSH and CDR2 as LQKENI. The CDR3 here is CASSRDRWGRELFF. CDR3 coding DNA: TGTGCCAGCAGCCGGGACCGATGGGGCCGGGAGCTGTTTTTT. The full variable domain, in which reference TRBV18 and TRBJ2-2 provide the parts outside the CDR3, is NAGVMQNPRHLVRRRGQEARLRCSPMKGHSHVYWYRQLPEEGLKFMVYLQKENIIDESGMPKERFSAEFPKEGPSILRIQQVVRGDSAAYFCASSRDRWGRELFFGEGSRLTVL.

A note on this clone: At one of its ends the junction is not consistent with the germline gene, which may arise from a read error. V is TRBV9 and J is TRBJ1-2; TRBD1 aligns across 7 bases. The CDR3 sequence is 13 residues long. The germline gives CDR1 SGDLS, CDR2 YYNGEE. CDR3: CASSGTGGSGYIF. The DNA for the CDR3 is TGTGCCAGCAGCGGGACAGGAGGCAGTGGCTACATCTTC.

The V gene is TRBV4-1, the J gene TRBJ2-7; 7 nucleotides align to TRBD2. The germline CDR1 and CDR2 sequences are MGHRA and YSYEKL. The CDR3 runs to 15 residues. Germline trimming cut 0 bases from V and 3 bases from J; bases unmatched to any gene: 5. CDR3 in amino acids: CASSQDHGRVYEQYF. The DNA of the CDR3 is TGCGCCAGCAGCCAAGATCATGGGAGGGTCTACGAGCAGTACTTC.

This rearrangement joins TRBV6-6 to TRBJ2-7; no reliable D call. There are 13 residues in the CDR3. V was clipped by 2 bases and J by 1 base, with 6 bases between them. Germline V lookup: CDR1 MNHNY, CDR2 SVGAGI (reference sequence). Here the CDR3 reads CASSYHPSYEQYF. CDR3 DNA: TGTGCCAGCAGTTACCACCCGTCCTACGAGCAGTACTTC.

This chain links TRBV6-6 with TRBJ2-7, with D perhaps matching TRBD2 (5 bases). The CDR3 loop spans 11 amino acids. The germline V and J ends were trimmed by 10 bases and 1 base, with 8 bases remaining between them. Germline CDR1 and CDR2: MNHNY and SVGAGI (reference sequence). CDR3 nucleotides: TGTGCCACAGGCGGGTCCTACGAGCAGTACTTC. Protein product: CATGGSYEQYF.

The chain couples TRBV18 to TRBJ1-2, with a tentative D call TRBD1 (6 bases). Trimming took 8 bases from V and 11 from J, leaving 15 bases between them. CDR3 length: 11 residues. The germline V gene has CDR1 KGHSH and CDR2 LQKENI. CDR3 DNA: TGTGCCAGCACCCAGGGGACTAAATACACCTTC. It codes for CASTQGTKYTF.

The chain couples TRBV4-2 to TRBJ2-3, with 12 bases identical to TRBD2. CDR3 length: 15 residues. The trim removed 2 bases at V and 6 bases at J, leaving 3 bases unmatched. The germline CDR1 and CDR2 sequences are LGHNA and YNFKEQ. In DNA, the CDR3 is TGTGCCAGCAGCCAATACCTAGCGGGGGGGGATACGCAGTATTTT. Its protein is CASSQYLAGGDTQYF.

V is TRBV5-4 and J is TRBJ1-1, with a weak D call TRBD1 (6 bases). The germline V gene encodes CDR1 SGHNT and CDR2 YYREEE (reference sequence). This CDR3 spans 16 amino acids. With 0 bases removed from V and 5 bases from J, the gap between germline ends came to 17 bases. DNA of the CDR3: TGTGCCAGCAGCTTGGGGGTGGGAGGGGGTAGGACTGAAGCTTTCTTT. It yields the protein CASSLGVGGGRTEAFF.

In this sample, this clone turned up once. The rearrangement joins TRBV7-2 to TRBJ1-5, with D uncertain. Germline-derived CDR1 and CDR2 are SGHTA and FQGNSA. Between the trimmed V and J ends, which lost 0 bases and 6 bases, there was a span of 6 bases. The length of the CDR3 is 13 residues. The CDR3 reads CASSLAGSQPQHF. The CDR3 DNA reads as TGTGCCAGCAGCTTAGCAGGGTCTCAGCCCCAGCATTTT.

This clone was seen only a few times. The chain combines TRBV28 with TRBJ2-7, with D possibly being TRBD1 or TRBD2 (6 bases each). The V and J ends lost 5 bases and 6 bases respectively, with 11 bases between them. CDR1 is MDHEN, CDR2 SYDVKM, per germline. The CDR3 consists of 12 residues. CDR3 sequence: CASSTRGLEQYF. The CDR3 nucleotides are TGTGCCAGCAGTACCCGGGGGCTCGAGCAGTACTTC.

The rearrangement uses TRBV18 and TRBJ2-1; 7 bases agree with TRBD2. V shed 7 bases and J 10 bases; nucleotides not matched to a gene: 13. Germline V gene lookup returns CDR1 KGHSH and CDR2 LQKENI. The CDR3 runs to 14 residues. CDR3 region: CASCTGNGGKEQFF. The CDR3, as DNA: TGTGCCAGCTGTACCGGGAACGGGGGGAAAGAGCAGTTCTTC.

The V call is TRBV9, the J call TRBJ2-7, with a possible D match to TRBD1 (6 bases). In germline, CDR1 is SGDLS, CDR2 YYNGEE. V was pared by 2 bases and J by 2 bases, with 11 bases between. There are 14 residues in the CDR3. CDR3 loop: CASSVGTQAYEQYF. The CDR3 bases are TGTGCCAGCAGCGTCGGGACACAAGCCTACGAGCAGTACTTC.